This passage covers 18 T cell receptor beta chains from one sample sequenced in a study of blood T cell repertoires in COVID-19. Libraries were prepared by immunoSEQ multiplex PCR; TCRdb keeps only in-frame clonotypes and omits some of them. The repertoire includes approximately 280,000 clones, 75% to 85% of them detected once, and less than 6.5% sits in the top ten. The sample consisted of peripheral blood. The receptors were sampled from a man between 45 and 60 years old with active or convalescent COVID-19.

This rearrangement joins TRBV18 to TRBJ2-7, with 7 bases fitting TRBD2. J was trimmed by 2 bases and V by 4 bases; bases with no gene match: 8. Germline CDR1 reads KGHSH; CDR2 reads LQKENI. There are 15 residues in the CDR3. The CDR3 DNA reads TGTGCCAGCTCACAAAACGGACGGGGGGCCTACGAGCAGTACTTC. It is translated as CASSQNGRGAYEQYF.

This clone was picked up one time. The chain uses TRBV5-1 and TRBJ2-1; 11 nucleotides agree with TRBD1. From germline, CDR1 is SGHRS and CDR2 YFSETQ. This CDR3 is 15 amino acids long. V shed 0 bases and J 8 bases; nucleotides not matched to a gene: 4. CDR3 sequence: CASSLVDRGRDEQFF. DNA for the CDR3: TGCGCCAGCAGCTTGGTGGACAGGGGGCGAGATGAGCAGTTCTTC.

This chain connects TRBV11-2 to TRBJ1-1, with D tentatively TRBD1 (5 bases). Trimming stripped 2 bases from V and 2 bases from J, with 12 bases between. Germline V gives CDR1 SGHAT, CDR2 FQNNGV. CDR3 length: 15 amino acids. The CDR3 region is CASSLQGRGNTEAFF. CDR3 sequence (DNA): TGTGCCAGCAGCTTACAGGGAAGGGGAAACACTGAAGCTTTCTTT.

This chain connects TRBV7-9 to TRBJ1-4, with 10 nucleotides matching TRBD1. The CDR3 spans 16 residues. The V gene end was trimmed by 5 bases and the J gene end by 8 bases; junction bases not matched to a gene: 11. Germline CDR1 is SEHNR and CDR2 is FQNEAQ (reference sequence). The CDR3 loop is CASSARMGQGQEKLFF. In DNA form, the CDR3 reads TGTGCCAGCAGCGCACGAATGGGACAGGGGCAAGAAAAACTGTTTTTT.

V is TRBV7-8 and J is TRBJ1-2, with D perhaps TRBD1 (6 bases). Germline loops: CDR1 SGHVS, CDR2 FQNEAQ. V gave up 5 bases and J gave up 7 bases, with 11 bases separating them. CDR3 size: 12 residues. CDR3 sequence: CASSPAQGGYTF. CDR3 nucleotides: TGTGCCAGCAGCCCGGCACAGGGTGGCTACACCTTC.

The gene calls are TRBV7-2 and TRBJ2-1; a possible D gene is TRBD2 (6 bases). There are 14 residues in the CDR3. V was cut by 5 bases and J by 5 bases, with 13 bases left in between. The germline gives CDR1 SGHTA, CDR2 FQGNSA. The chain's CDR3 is CASSPPRGHNEQFF. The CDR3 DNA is TGTGCCAGCAGCCCCCCGCGGGGCCACAATGAGCAGTTCTTC.

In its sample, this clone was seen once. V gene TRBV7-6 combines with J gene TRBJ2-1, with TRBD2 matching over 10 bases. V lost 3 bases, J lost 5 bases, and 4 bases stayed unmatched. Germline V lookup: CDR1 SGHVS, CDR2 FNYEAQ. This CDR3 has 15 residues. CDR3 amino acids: CASSFGLAVNNEQFF. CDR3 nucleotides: TGTGCCAGCAGCTTTGGACTAGCGGTAAACAATGAGCAGTTCTTC.

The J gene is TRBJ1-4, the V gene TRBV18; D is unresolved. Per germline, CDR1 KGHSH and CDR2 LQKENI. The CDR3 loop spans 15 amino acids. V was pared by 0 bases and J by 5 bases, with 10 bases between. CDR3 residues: CASSPPGEINEKLFF. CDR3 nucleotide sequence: TGTGCCAGCTCACCACCGGGCGAAATAAATGAAAAACTGTTTTTT.

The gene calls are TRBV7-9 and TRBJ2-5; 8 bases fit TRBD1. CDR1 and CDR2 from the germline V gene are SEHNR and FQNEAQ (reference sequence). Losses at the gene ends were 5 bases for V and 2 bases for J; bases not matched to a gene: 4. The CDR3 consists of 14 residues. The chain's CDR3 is CASSPQGAQETQYF. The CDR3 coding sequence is TGTGCCAGCAGCCCCCAGGGGGCACAAGAGACCCAGTACTTC.

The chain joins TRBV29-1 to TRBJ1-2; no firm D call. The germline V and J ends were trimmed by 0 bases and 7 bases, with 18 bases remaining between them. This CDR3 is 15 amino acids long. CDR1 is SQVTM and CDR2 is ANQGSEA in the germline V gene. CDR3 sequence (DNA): TGCAGCGTTGAAGATCAGGCCAATGCCTTGTCTGGCTACACCTTC. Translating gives CSVEDQANALSGYTF.

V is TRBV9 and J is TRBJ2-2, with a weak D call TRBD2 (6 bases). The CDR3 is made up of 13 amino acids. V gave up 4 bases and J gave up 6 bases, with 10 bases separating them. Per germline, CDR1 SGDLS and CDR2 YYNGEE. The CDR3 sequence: CASSNRGSGELFF. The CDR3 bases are TGTGCCAGCAGCAACCGGGGGTCCGGGGAGCTGTTTTTT.

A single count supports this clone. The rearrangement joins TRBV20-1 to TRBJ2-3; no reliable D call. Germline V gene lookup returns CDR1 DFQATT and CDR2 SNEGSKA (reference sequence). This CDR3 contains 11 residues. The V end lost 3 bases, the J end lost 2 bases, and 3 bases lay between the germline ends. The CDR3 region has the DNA TGCAGTGCTAGCCACACAGATACGCAGTATTTT. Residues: CSASHTDTQYF.

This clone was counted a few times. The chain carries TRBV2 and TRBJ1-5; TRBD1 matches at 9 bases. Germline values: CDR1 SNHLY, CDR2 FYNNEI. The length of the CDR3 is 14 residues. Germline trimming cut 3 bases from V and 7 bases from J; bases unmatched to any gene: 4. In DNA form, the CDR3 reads TGTGCCAGCAGTGATACAGGGGGCTTCCAGCCCCAGCATTTT. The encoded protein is CASSDTGGFQPQHF.

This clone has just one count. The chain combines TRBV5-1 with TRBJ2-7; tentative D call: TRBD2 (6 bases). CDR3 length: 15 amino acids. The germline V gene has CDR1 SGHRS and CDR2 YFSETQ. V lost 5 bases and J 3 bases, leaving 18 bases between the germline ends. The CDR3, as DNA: TGCGCCAGCAGTACGGCGGGGCCGGGAAACTACGAGCAGTACTTC. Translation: CASSTAGPGNYEQYF.

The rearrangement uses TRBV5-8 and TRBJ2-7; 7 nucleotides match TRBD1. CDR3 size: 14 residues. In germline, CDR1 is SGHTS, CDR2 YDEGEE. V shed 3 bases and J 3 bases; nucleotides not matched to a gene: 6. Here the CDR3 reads CASSSPRDSYEQYF. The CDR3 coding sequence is TGTGCCAGCAGCTCACCCCGGGACAGCTACGAGCAGTACTTC.

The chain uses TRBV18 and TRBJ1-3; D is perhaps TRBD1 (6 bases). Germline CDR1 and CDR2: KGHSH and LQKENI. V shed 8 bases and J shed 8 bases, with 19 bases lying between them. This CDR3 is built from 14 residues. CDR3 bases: TGTGCCAGCGGGGGATCGCAGGGGATTGACACCATATATTTT. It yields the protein CASGGSQGIDTIYF.

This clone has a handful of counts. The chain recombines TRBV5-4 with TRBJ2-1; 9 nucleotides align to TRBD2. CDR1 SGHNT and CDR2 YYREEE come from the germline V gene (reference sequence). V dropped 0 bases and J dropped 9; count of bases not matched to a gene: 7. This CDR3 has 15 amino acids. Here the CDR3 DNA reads TGTGCCAGCAGCTTGGCTGGGACTAGCTACGGTGAGCAGTTCTTC. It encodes CASSLAGTSYGEQFF. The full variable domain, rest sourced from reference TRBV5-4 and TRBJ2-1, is ETGVTQSPTHLIKTRGQQVTLRCSSQSGHNTVSWYQQALGQGPQFIFQYYREEENGRGNFPPRFSGLQFPNYSSELNVNALELDDSALYLCASSLAGTSYGEQFFGPGTRLTVL.

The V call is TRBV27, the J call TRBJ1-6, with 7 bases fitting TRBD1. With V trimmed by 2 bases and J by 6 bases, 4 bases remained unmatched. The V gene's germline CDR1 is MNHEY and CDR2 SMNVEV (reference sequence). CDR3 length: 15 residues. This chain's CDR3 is CASSLRPGGNSPLHF. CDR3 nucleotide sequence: TGTGCCAGCAGTTTACGCCCAGGGGGTAATTCACCCCTCCACTTT.